The 12 T cell receptor beta chains reported below all come from one sample, sequenced in a study of CD4+ T cells in melanoma. Clones were read by immunoSEQ multiplex PCR, and TCRdb kept only the in-frame ones, dropping some. The sample yields roughly 110,000 clones, about 92% seen once. The sequenced sample was peripheral blood. All receptors derive from a human donor with melanoma.

The chain employs TRBV9 and TRBJ1-3; 8 bases line up with TRBD1. V trimming: 3 bases; J trimming: 4 bases; junction bases outside the gene matches: 9. The V gene's germline CDR1 is SGDLS and CDR2 YYNGEE. CDR3 size: 16 residues. CDR3 region: CASSAWDRQTGNTIYF. In nucleotides, the CDR3 is TGTGCCAGCAGCGCCTGGGACAGGCAGACCGGAAACACCATATATTTT. Full variable domain (rest looked up from reference TRBV9 and TRBJ1-3): DSGVTQTPKHLITATGQRVTLRCSPRSGDLSVYWYQQSLDQGLQFLIQYYNGEERAKGNILERFSAQQFPDLHSELNLSSLELGDSALYFCASSAWDRQTGNTIYFGEGSWLTVV.

In nucleotides, the CDR3 is TGTGCCTGGAGGGGAACGGGGCCCTACGAGCAGTACTTC. Its protein is CAWRGTGPYEQYF. The chain combines TRBV30 with TRBJ2-7, with D perhaps given as TRBD1 or TRBD2 (5 bases each). This CDR3 comprises 13 residues. V gave up 3 bases and J gave up 2 bases, with 11 bases separating them. Germline V gene lookup returns CDR1 GTSNPN and CDR2 SVGIG (reference sequence).

V and J are TRBV6-1 and TRBJ1-1; D is uncertain. V was pared by 1 base and J by 1 base, with 10 bases between. The CDR3 loop spans 15 amino acids. CDR1 and CDR2 (germline): MNHNS, SASEGT. CDR3 in DNA: TGTGCCAGCAGTGAAGACGAGCGGTGGAACACTGAAGCTTTCTTT. Amino acid sequence: CASSEDERWNTEAFF.

The rearrangement joins TRBV19 to TRBJ1-5; 8 bases agree with TRBD1. Germline V gene lookup returns CDR1 LNHDA and CDR2 SQIVND (reference sequence). After removal of 7 bases from V and 7 bases from J, the junction contained 9 bases not matched to a gene. The CDR3 length is 14 residues. The CDR3 region has the DNA TGTGCCAGTACGTTGACAGGGGATTGGCAGCCCCAGCATTTT. Its translation is CASTLTGDWQPQHF.

This clone was seen a few times. The CDR3 DNA reads as TGTGCCAGTAGTTTTCGGGGGCCGCCGTACACCGGGGAGCTGTTTTTT. This codes for CASSFRGPPYTGELFF. This chain links TRBV19 with TRBJ2-2; either TRBD1 or TRBD2 may supply D (6 bases each). V was cut by 5 bases and J by 3 bases, with 16 bases left in between. CDR1 LNHDA and CDR2 SQIVND come from the germline V gene (reference sequence). The length of the CDR3 is 16 residues.

The chain couples TRBV27 to TRBJ2-7; D may be TRBD1 (7 bases). This CDR3 comprises 14 residues. Germline CDR1 reads MNHEY; CDR2 reads SMNVEV (reference sequence). Trimming removed 3 bases at V and 3 bases at J, with 12 bases between. CDR3 in DNA: TGTGCCAGCAGTTTCAGCCAGGGGGGCTACGAGCAGTACTTC. It codes for CASSFSQGGYEQYF.

This sequence joins TRBV11-2 and TRBJ2-5, with 10 bases lining up with TRBD2. The germline V gene encodes CDR1 SGHAT and CDR2 FQNNGV. V lost 1 base and J lost 4; bases outside the gene matches: 9. CDR3 size: 17 residues. The CDR3 DNA reads as TGTGCCAGCAGCTTAGGTGGCGTAGCGGGAGGTCGAGAGACCCAGTACTTC. Its translation is CASSLGGVAGGRETQYF.

The genes are TRBV7-2 and TRBJ1-4; 7 nucleotides align to TRBD1. The CDR3 is 15 residues long. V gave up 0 bases and J gave up 3 bases; unmatched junction bases: 1. Germline-derived CDR1 and CDR2 are SGHTA and FQGNSA. In DNA form, the CDR3 reads TGTGCCAGCAGCTTAGCTACAGGGGCTAATGAAAAACTGTTTTTT. It translates to CASSLATGANEKLFF.

The V and J genes are TRBV10-3 and TRBJ2-5; D may be TRBD1 or TRBD2 (5 bases each). Matching the DNA end better, TRBJ2-7 makes the J call doubtful. The CDR3 has 14 residues. Germline CDR1 and CDR2: ENHRY and SYGVKD. CDR3 sequence: CAISESRGPYEQYF. In DNA form, the CDR3 reads TGTGCCATCAGTGAGTCAAGGGGACCATACGAGCAGTACTTC.

This sequence joins TRBV27 and TRBJ2-4; the match to TRBD1 covers 11 bases. Germline V gene sequence: CDR1 MNHEY, CDR2 SMNVEV (reference sequence). The CDR3 runs to 16 residues. V shed 5 bases, J shed 3 bases, and the junction held 6 bases outside the gene matches. The CDR3 nucleotides read TGTGCCAGCAGTGAGGACAGGGGGCTTAGCAAAAACATTCAGTACTTC. This sequence encodes CASSEDRGLSKNIQYF.

The chain links TRBV5-4 to TRBJ2-2, with 9 bases identical to TRBD1. V trimming: 3 bases; J trimming: 5 bases; junction bases outside the gene matches: 11. CDR3 size: 17 residues. Germline CDR1 and CDR2: SGHNT and YYREEE (reference sequence). This CDR3 is CASSSSVTGGRTGELFF. CDR3 bases: TGTGCCAGCAGCTCATCCGTCACAGGGGGCCGAACCGGGGAGCTGTTTTTT.

The V and J genes are TRBV7-2 and TRBJ1-5, with unresolved D. Trimming shortened V by 4 bases and J by 11 bases, and 12 bases separated the two germline ends. The germline gives CDR1 SGHTA, CDR2 FQGNSA. The CDR3 is 12 residues long. The CDR3 DNA is TGTGCCAGCAGCTATAATTTTGGGGCCCAGCATTTT. Residues: CASSYNFGAQHF. Using reference TRBV7-2 and TRBJ1-5 for the parts outside the CDR3, the full variable domain is GAGVSQSPSNKVTEKGKDVELRCDPISGHTALYWYRQSLGQGLEFLIYFQGNSAPDKSGLPSDRFSAERTGGSVSTLTIQRTQQEDSAVYLCASSYNFGAQHFGDGTRLSIL.